This paragraph covers one TCR beta chain sequence. Its antigen is undetermined. The data were obtained in a study of T cells in Graves' hyperthyroidism and ophthalmopathy. Whole-study findings and limits: In blood, most of the thyroid clonotypes expanded above 0.001 were also present.

Stable Graves' hyperthyroidism denoted no ophthalmopathy progression over 18 months. Amplification of TCR beta CDR3 regions was performed using RNA transcripts as template. TCR CDR3 regions were first amplified by RT-PCR with HTBI primers. One entry per CDR3 protein results from TCRdb running MiXCR on the multiplex PCR reads. The data show 300,000 to 500,000 distinct CDR3 sequences, with more than 12% seen just once and about 31% held by the top ten. The receptor's source is a woman in her thirties with Graves' hyperthyroidism. The sample consisted of blood.

CDR3 loop: CASSLRTSGYTDTQYF. The CDR3, as DNA: TGCGCCAGCAGCTTGCGGACTAGCGGATACACAGATACGCAGTATTTT. This chain uses TRBV5-1 with TRBJ2-3; 10 bases fit TRBD2. This CDR3 is 16 amino acids long. The V gene's germline CDR1 is SGHRS and CDR2 YFSETQ. After removal of 1 base from V and 2 bases from J, the junction contained 4 bases not matched to a gene.